This TCR beta chain was obtained from a study of T-cell reconstitution after alpha-beta-depleted transplantation in children. Study observations and caveats: After transplant, high TCRbeta diversity at day 60 in some patients arose from surviving recipient T cells and thymic progenitors. T-cell counts and diversity were attributed mostly to newly produced T cells one year after transplant. Where alpha-beta T cells came from about two months after transplant was reportedly several hundred expanded graft clones.

The ends were cut back, 0 bases at V and 5 bases at J, with 16 bases in the middle. The length of the CDR3 is 15 residues. The germline V gene encodes CDR1 DFQATT and CDR2 SNEGSKA (reference sequence). The authors prepared the TCRbeta library with unique molecular identifiers. One entry per CDR3 protein, called by TCRdb with MiXCR from the PCR reads. The sample lists around 670,000 distinct CDR3 sequences; less than 15% were seen once. This clonotype was observed at least ten times. What it recognizes is unknown. Sample: PBMCs, taken before TCRalphabeta/CD19-depleted stem cell transplant. The V and J genes are TRBV20-1 and TRBJ2-5, with D unresolved. This sequence originates from a girl aged 2 to 10 with congenital amegakaryocytic thrombocytopenia, due to receive a stem cell transplant. The CDR3 DNA follows: TGCAGTGCTAGAGACGGTCGAATCGGGCGGGAGACCCAGTACTTC. It translates to CSARDGRIGRETQYF.